One and the same sample provided the 25 T cell receptor beta chains below, sequenced in a study of STAT3 mutations in large granular lymphocyte leukemia. Libraries were prepared by immunoSEQ multiplex PCR; TCRdb keeps only in-frame clonotypes and omits some of them. The repertoire includes around 39,000 clones, more than 70% of them detected once, and over 0.35% sits in the top ten. Whole-study findings and limits: At least one immunodominant TCR beta clonotype appeared in every T-cell large granular lymphocyte leukemia patient.

Their cognate antigens are unknown. The sequenced sample consisted of PBMCs. These receptors all come from a human donor with T large granular lymphocyte leukemia. Some clones in this sample may be carry-over from other donors' samples.

The chain employs TRBV7-9 and TRBJ1-1; D gene unclear. The V gene lost 6 bases and the J gene lost 8 bases, with 19 bases spanning the gap. Germline CDR1 and CDR2: SEHNR and FQNEAQ (reference sequence). The CDR3 is 14 residues long. CDR3 protein: CASRDLSGSREAFF. CDR3 nucleotide sequence: TGTGCCAGCAGGGATCTAAGTGGTTCCAGGGAAGCTTTCTTT.

The chain combines TRBV5-6 with TRBJ1-2; a possible D gene is TRBD1 (5 bases). The germline V and J ends were trimmed by 4 bases and 4 bases, with 20 bases remaining between them. The CDR3 totals 16 residues. Germline CDR1 is SGHDT and CDR2 is YYEEEE. Written as DNA, the CDR3 is TGTGCCAGCAGCGCCAGGGCCCTTCCGACTTTCTATGGCTACACCTTC. Encoded protein: CASSARALPTFYGYTF.

This clone was seen once. The chain links TRBV27 to TRBJ2-1, with TRBD1 matching over 9 bases. This CDR3 has 15 residues. The J segment lost 3 bases and the V segment lost 4 bases, leaving 4 bases of the junction unmatched. Germline CDR1 MNHEY, CDR2 SMNVEV (reference sequence). In DNA form, the CDR3 reads TGTGCCAGCAGTTCGGGACAGGGATTCTACAATGAGCAGTTCTTC. Residues: CASSSGQGFYNEQFF.

The CDR3 here is CASRTLGGEQYF. The CDR3 DNA sequence: TGTGCCAGCAGGACACTAGGAGGCGAGCAGTACTTC. This rearrangement joins TRBV7-9 to TRBJ2-7, with a possible D match to TRBD2 (5 bases). This CDR3 has 12 amino acids. The germline V gene encodes CDR1 SEHNR and CDR2 FQNEAQ (reference sequence). V was clipped by 6 bases and J by 6 bases, with 12 bases between them.

The chain is built from TRBV2 and TRBJ1-1, with unresolved D. The CDR3 contains 17 residues. The germline gives CDR1 SNHLY, CDR2 FYNNEI. Deletions cut 3 bases from V and 1 base from J, with 18 bases between. The CDR3: CASSDSGTGSENTEAFF. As DNA, the CDR3 is TGTGCCAGCAGTGATAGCGGCACTGGAAGCGAGAACACTGAAGCTTTCTTT. The variable domain in full, completed from reference TRBV2 and TRBJ1-1, reads EPEVTQTPSHQVTQMGQEVILRCVPISNHLYFYWYRQILGQKVEFLVSFYNNEISEKSEIFDDQFSVERPDGSNFTLKIRSTKLEDSAMYFCASSDSGTGSENTEAFFGQGTRLTVV.

This clone has just one count. The gene calls are TRBV5-1 and TRBJ2-1; 8 nucleotides agree with TRBD1. This CDR3 has 15 residues. V lost 0 bases, J lost 9 bases, and 8 bases stayed unmatched. Germline loops: CDR1 SGHRS, CDR2 YFSETQ. For the CDR3, the DNA is TGCGCCAGCAGCTTGGCCGGACAGGGAGTGGGTGAGCAGTTCTTC. Amino acid sequence: CASSLAGQGVGEQFF.

In its sample, this clone was seen a few times. V and J are TRBV5-1 and TRBJ2-7; D possibly corresponds to TRBD1 (6 bases). V was trimmed by 1 base and J by 2 bases, leaving 13 bases between them. This CDR3 has 15 amino acids. CDR1 is SGHRS and CDR2 is YFSETQ in the germline V gene. Written as DNA, the CDR3 is TGCGCCAGCAGCTTGCGTTCAGGGGCGACCTACGAGCAGTACGTC. Protein product: CASSLRSGATYEQYV.

The sample holds one count of this clone. The chain is built from TRBV9 and TRBJ2-3; 8 bases align to TRBD1. This CDR3 contains 14 residues. V trimming: 5 bases; J trimming: 1 base; junction bases outside the gene matches: 3. The germline CDR1 and CDR2 sequences are SGDLS and YYNGEE. In DNA form, the CDR3 reads TGTGCCAGCAGTCCGGGACAGGGCACAGATACGCAGTATTTT. Translation gives CASSPGQGTDTQYF. Full variable domain (remainder filled in from reference TRBV9 and TRBJ2-3): DSGVTQTPKHLITATGQRVTLRCSPRSGDLSVYWYQQSLDQGLQFLIQYYNGEERAKGNILERFSAQQFPDLHSELNLSSLELGDSALYFCASSPGQGTDTQYFGPGTRLTVL.

V gene TRBV19 combines with J gene TRBJ1-1; D is uncertain. CDR3 size: 13 residues. Germline V gene sequence: CDR1 LNHDA, CDR2 SQIVND (reference sequence). V was trimmed by 5 bases and J by 0 bases, leaving 7 bases between them. Here the CDR3 reads CASSLGMNTEAFF. CDR3 nucleotide sequence: TGTGCCAGTAGTTTGGGGATGAACACTGAAGCTTTCTTT.

J is TRBJ2-5 and V is TRBV5-5; D unclear. The CDR3 has 14 amino acids. The germline V and J ends were trimmed by 4 bases and 3 bases, with 13 bases remaining between them. In germline, CDR1 is SGHKS, CDR2 YYEKEE (reference sequence). CDR3 region: CASSEYRAEETQYF. In nucleotides, the CDR3 is TGTGCCAGCAGCGAGTACCGGGCCGAAGAGACCCAGTACTTC. Looking up the rest from reference TRBV5-5 and TRBJ2-5 gives the full variable domain: DAGVTQSPTHLIKTRGQQVTLRCSPISGHKSVSWYQQVLGQGPQFIFQYYEKEERGRGNFPDRFSARQFPNYSSELNVNALLLGDSALYLCASSEYRAEETQYFGPGTRLLVL.

CDR3 protein: CAISESRENTEAFF. The CDR3 DNA reads TGTGCCATCAGTGAGTCCAGGGAGAACACTGAAGCTTTCTTT. The genes are TRBV10-3 and TRBJ1-1; D may be TRBD1 (5 bases). Germline assignment: CDR1 ENHRY and CDR2 SYGVKD. This CDR3 has 14 amino acids. V was shortened by 0 bases and J by 1 base, with 6 bases between the two germline ends.

The rearrangement links TRBV6-1 to TRBJ2-7, with 9 bases identical to TRBD1. The germline CDR1 and CDR2 sequences are MNHNS and SASEGT. Unmatched junction bases numbered 6, after V lost 6 bases and J lost 3 bases. CDR3 size: 14 residues. For the CDR3, the DNA is TGTGCCAGCAGAGGTCTGGGACAGGGCTACGAGCAGTACTTC. Translated, it gives CASRGLGQGYEQYF.

This sequence joins TRBV28 and TRBJ1-6; TRBD1 matches at 8 bases. V lost 8 bases and J lost 8; bases outside the gene matches: 11. Germline-derived CDR1 and CDR2 are MDHEN and SYDVKM. The length of the CDR3 is 15 residues. CDR3 sequence reads: CASVSTGVADSPLHF. In DNA form, the CDR3 reads TGTGCCAGCGTGTCGACAGGGGTCGCGGATTCACCCCTCCACTTT. Supplemented by reference TRBV28 and TRBJ1-6, the full variable domain reads DVKVTQSSRYLVKRTGEKVFLECVQDMDHENMFWYRQDPGLGLRLIYFSYDVKMKEKGDIPEGYSVSREKKERFSLILESASTNQTSMYLCASVSTGVADSPLHFGNGTRLTVT.

The rearrangement joins TRBV5-1 to TRBJ1-1, with D perhaps TRBD1 (5 bases). Trimming pared 0 bases from V and 3 bases from J, leaving 12 bases between. The germline V gene has CDR1 SGHRS and CDR2 YFSETQ. The CDR3 has 15 amino acids. This CDR3 is CASSLDGVRDTEAFF. For the CDR3, the DNA is TGCGCCAGCAGCTTGGATGGGGTCAGGGACACTGAAGCTTTCTTT.

The rearrangement uses TRBV5-1 and TRBJ2-5; D ambiguous. Germline CDR1 SGHRS, CDR2 YFSETQ. Trimming removed 5 bases from V and 5 bases from J, with 13 bases in between. The CDR3 is made up of 13 amino acids. In nucleotides, the CDR3 is TGCGCCAGCAGGCCGAGGATAGGCGAGACCCAGTACTTC. Translation: CASRPRIGETQYF.

The chain couples TRBV10-3 to TRBJ2-7; TRBD1 agrees at 8 bases. Germline V gives CDR1 ENHRY, CDR2 SYGVKD. This CDR3 is 15 amino acids long. V lost 4 bases and J lost 2; bases outside the gene matches: 7. The CDR3 DNA follows: TGTGCCATCAGTGGATATCAGGGGGCCGCCTACGAGCAGTACTTC. Protein sequence: CAISGYQGAAYEQYF.

This chain links TRBV10-3 with TRBJ2-2, with D maybe TRBD2 (5 bases). This CDR3 is built from 14 residues. Germline assignment: CDR1 ENHRY and CDR2 SYGVKD. Trimming removed 5 bases at V and 4 bases at J, with 11 bases between. The DNA for the CDR3 is TGTGCCATCAGTAGCGGCCAAGGCACCGGGGAGCTGTTTTTT. Protein sequence: CAISSGQGTGELFF.

The chain joins TRBV12-5 to TRBJ2-7; 7 nucleotides agree with TRBD2. From germline, CDR1 is LGHNT and CDR2 FRNRAP. Germline trimming cut 3 bases from V and 2 bases from J; bases unmatched to any gene: 16. The length of the CDR3 is 18 residues. CDR3 region: CASGFCLGRETAAYEQYF. Written as DNA, the CDR3 is TGTGCTAGTGGTTTCTGCCTTGGGCGGGAGACGGCAGCCTACGAGCAGTACTTC.

V is TRBV4-1 and J is TRBJ1-1, with 9 bases that match TRBD1. Unmatched junction bases numbered 5, after V lost 0 bases and J lost 0 bases. CDR1 is MGHRA, CDR2 YSYEKL, per germline. The CDR3 loop spans 17 amino acids. The CDR3 DNA reads as TGCGCCAGCAGCCAAGATCCAGGACAGGGGATGAACACTGAAGCTTTCTTT. This encodes CASSQDPGQGMNTEAFF.

The chain links TRBV4-3 to TRBJ2-7; D might be TRBD1 (5 bases). There are 15 residues in the CDR3. V lost 0 bases and J lost 3, with 12 bases in between. Germline V lookup: CDR1 LGHNA, CDR2 YSLEER. CDR3 protein: CASSQEFRQGYEQYF. As DNA, the CDR3 is TGCGCCAGCAGCCAAGAGTTTCGGCAGGGCTACGAGCAGTACTTC.

The chain recombines TRBV18 with TRBJ1-5; D ambiguous. The CDR3 consists of 13 residues. The V gene lost 2 bases and the J gene lost 1 base, with 3 bases spanning the gap. Germline V gene lookup returns CDR1 KGHSH and CDR2 LQKENI. The CDR3 here is CASSPGSNQPQHF. In DNA, the CDR3 is TGTGCCAGCTCACCAGGGAGCAATCAGCCCCAGCATTTT.

The DNA of the CDR3 is TGTGCCTGGAGTGTCCGAGGTGGTTCACCCCTCCACTTT. This encodes CAWSVRGGSPLHF. The gene calls are TRBV30 and TRBJ1-6; the D is unclear. V was clipped by 0 bases and J by 9 bases, with 9 bases between them. CDR1 and CDR2 from the germline V gene are GTSNPN and SVGIG (reference sequence). This CDR3 is 13 amino acids long.

The rearrangement joins TRBV10-1 to TRBJ2-3; D uncertain. The CDR3 has 15 residues. Germline loops: CDR1 WNHNN, CDR2 SYGVQD (reference sequence). Trimming left V 3 bases short and J 4 bases short, with 14 bases between. The CDR3 nucleotides read TGCGCCAGCAGTGAAAACAGAAAGGGCGCAGATACGCAGTATTTT. Translated, it gives CASSENRKGADTQYF.

The chain has TRBV6-6 and TRBJ1-4; a possible D gene is TRBD1 (5 bases). The CDR3 loop spans 16 amino acids. Per the germline V gene, CDR1 is MNHNY and CDR2 is SVGAGI (reference sequence). The V end lost 2 bases, the J end lost 10 bases, and 20 bases lay between the germline ends. Here the CDR3 reads CASSYGRGEAGGKLFF. The CDR3 DNA reads TGTGCCAGCAGTTACGGCAGAGGGGAAGCGGGGGGAAAACTGTTTTTT.

The chain carries TRBV27 and TRBJ1-2; possibly TRBD1 for D (5 bases). Trimming took off 4 bases at V and 8 bases at J, with 17 bases between the two ends. Germline V lookup: CDR1 MNHEY, CDR2 SMNVEV (reference sequence). This CDR3 is built from 14 residues. CDR3 residues: CASSSRQNLNGYTF. CDR3 nucleotides: TGTGCCAGCAGTTCAAGACAGAACCTTAACGGCTACACCTTC.